The next 11 T cell receptor beta chains were all read from a single sample in a study of blood T cell repertoires in COVID-19. Clones were read by immunoSEQ multiplex PCR, and TCRdb kept only the in-frame ones, dropping some. This sample has more than 200,000 clones; more than 75% occur once, and the top ten carry over 1.5%. Sequencing was carried out using PBMCs or T cells enriched from blood (not recorded which). All receptors come from a middle-aged man who had recovered from COVID-19.

This rearrangement joins TRBV27 to TRBJ1-5; 7 nucleotides align to TRBD1. This CDR3 region has 13 residues. The V segment lost 2 bases and the J segment 5 bases; nucleotides outside the gene matches: 0. Germline values: CDR1 MNHEY, CDR2 SMNVEV (reference sequence). CDR3 loop: CASSLQGDQPQHF. For the CDR3, the DNA is TGTGCCAGCAGTTTACAGGGGGATCAGCCCCAGCATTTT.

CDR3: CASSKGLAGGNTGELFF. CDR3 nucleotide sequence: TGTGCCAGTAGTAAGGGACTAGCGGGAGGGAACACCGGGGAGCTGTTTTTT. The chain employs TRBV19 and TRBJ2-2, with 15 bases identical to TRBD2. There are 17 residues in the CDR3. The J segment lost 1 base and the V segment lost 4 bases, leaving 1 base of the junction unmatched. Per the germline V gene, CDR1 is LNHDA and CDR2 is SQIVND (reference sequence).

This chain links TRBV21-1 with TRBJ2-7; TRBD2 is the table's D call, not checked against the DNA. TRBV21-1 is a pseudogene segment. CDR3 length: 13 amino acids. CDR3 sequence (DNA): TGTGCCATCGGGGGGGACTGTGGCTACGAGCAGTACTTC. Residues: CAIGGDCGYEQYF.

This clone showed up just once. The CDR3 bases are TGTGCCAGCAGGCGGCGTCCTAATGAAAAACTGTTTTTT. Residues: CASRRRPNEKLFF. The rearrangement links TRBV28 to TRBJ1-4; no firm D call. CDR1 and CDR2 from the germline V gene are MDHEN and SYDVKM. The CDR3 sequence is 13 residues long. The ends were cut back, 6 bases at V and 3 bases at J, with 8 bases in the middle.

A remark on this clone: Different DNA sequences within this sample yield the same CDR3. The chain employs TRBV4-3 and TRBJ2-7; 8 nucleotides agree with TRBD1. Germline CDR1 reads LGHNA; CDR2 reads YSLEER. V was clipped by 1 base and J by 3 bases; unmatched bases: 2. The CDR3 loop spans 14 amino acids. Here the CDR3 DNA reads TGCGCCAGCAGCCAAGGGACAGGGCGCTACGAGCAGTACTTC. It yields the protein CASSQGTGRYEQYF.

The rearrangement uses TRBV4-2 and TRBJ2-3, with TRBD2 as a possible D gene (6 bases). The CDR3 is 15 residues long. V lost 2 bases and J 6 bases, leaving 15 bases between the germline ends. Germline V gives CDR1 LGHNA, CDR2 YNFKEQ. The DNA of the CDR3 is TGTGCCAGCAGCCAATTATCGGGAGACCATGATACGCAGTATTTT. It codes for CASSQLSGDHDTQYF.

The chain couples TRBV6-2 or TRBV6-3 to TRBJ2-7; D unclear. The CDR3 consists of 13 residues. From germline, CDR1 is MNHEY and CDR2 SVGEGT. V dropped 1 base and J dropped 0 bases, with 4 bases sitting between them. The CDR3 DNA reads as TGTGCCAGCAGTTACTTGAGCTCCTACGAGCAGTACTTC. Amino acid sequence: CASSYLSSYEQYF.

This sequence joins TRBV30 and TRBJ2-5; perhaps TRBD2 as D (5 bases). Germline loops: CDR1 GTSNPN, CDR2 SVGIG (reference sequence). V dropped 0 bases and J dropped 3 bases, with 8 bases sitting between them. CDR3 size: 13 residues. The CDR3: CAWSVFGKETQYF. The CDR3 DNA follows: TGTGCCTGGAGTGTCTTCGGGAAAGAGACCCAGTACTTC.

This sequence joins TRBV30 and TRBJ2-3; TRBD2 matches 10 bases. The CDR3 runs 14 residues. With V trimmed by 2 bases and J by 4 bases, 3 bases remained unmatched. Germline loops: CDR1 GTSNPN, CDR2 SVGIG (reference sequence). In nucleotides, the CDR3 is TGTGCCTGGAGTCGGCTAGCGGGAGCAGATACGCAGTATTTT. Protein: CAWSRLAGADTQYF. Combining the CDR3 with reference TRBV30 and TRBJ2-3 gives the whole variable domain SQTIHQWPATLVQPVGSPLSLECTVEGTSNPNLYWYRQAAGRGLQLLFYSVGIGQISSEVPQNLSASRPQDRQFILSSKKLLLSDSGFYLCAWSRLAGADTQYFGPGTRLTVL.

This chain uses TRBV7-9 with TRBJ2-1; TRBD1 agrees at 9 bases. V shed 3 bases, J shed 1 base, and the junction held 4 bases outside the gene matches. The length of the CDR3 is 16 residues. Germline assignment: CDR1 SEHNR and CDR2 FQNEAQ (reference sequence). CDR3 bases: TGTGCCAGCAGCTTCACAGGGGGCGCTTCCTACAATGAGCAGTTCTTC. It is translated as CASSFTGGASYNEQFF.

The chain uses TRBV2 and TRBJ1-2; TRBD1 matches at 8 bases. V dropped 5 bases and J dropped 6; count of bases not matched to a gene: 5. Germline CDR1 is SNHLY and CDR2 is FYNNEI. The CDR3 contains 13 residues. CDR3 protein: CASSLDREHGYTF. DNA for the CDR3: TGTGCCAGCAGTCTGGACAGGGAGCATGGCTACACCTTC.